These T cell receptor beta chains were read from a single sample in a study of cytomegalovirus exposure and HLA in healthy donors. The repertoire was sequenced with immunoSEQ multiplex PCR; TCRdb's copy has only in-frame clones and lacks some. The repertoire includes roughly 120,000 clones, about four fifths of them detected once, and around 3.2% sits in the top ten. The sequenced sample consisted of PBMCs. The receptors shown here come from a woman aged 55 to 70 in good health and CMV-seropositive. Each CDR3 is given with its conserved first and last residue. Each record gives: J gene, CDR3 length, clone size, V gene, D gene, CDR3 protein, CDR3 DNA. The D gene is left open where the match is weak. Some rows mark clone size as missing; the rest say once, few, many or name a class of expanded clone.

J: TRBJ2-1
length: 16
size: -
V: TRBV5-6
D: -
CDR3: CASSLFWREDYNEQFF
DNA: TGTGCCAGCAGCTTATTCTGGCGGGAAGATTACAATGAGCAGTTCTTC

J: TRBJ2-7
length: 15
size: -
V: TRBV5-1
D: TRBD2
CDR3: CASSPLAGGPHEQYF
DNA: TGCGCCAGCAGCCCCCTAGCGGGAGGGCCACACGAGCAGTACTTC

J: TRBJ2-3
length: 15
size: once
V: TRBV7-2
D: -
CDR3: CASSFHGSTTDTQYF
DNA: TGTGCCAGCAGCTTCCATGGTAGCACCACAGATACGCAGTATTTT

J: TRBJ1-1
length: 13
size: -
V: TRBV7-3
D: TRBD1
CDR3: CASSYRQGAAAFF
DNA: TGTGCCAGCAGCTATAGACAGGGGGCGGCGGCTTTCTTT

J: TRBJ2-7
length: 14
size: few
V: TRBV5-5
D: TRBD1
CDR3: CASSWGQGSYEQYF
DNA: TGTGCCAGCAGTTGGGGACAGGGTTCCTACGAGCAGTACTTC

J: TRBJ2-1
length: 19
size: -
V: TRBV27
D: TRBD2
CDR3: CASSFLTSGRALKYNEQFF
DNA: TGTGCCAGCAGTTTTTTGACTAGCGGGAGGGCCTTGAAGTACAATGAGCAGTTCTTC

J: TRBJ1-2
length: 15
size: -
V: TRBV15
D: -
CDR3: CATSSGGQRNYGYTF
DNA: TGTGCCACCAGCAGCGGTGGACAGCGGAATTATGGCTACACCTTC

J: TRBJ2-6
length: 16
size: few
V: TRBV6-5
D: -
CDR3: CASSYSSGHGANVLTF
DNA: TGTGCCAGCAGTTACTCGTCAGGGCACGGGGCCAACGTCCTGACTTTC

J: TRBJ2-3
length: 14
size: -
V: TRBV5-1
D: -
CDR3: CASSPGQITDTQYF
DNA: TGCGCCAGCAGCCCTGGACAGATCACAGATACGCAGTATTTT

J: TRBJ1-2
length: 15
size: -
V: TRBV7-3
D: TRBD1
CDR3: CASSLGGQGARGYTF
DNA: TGTGCCAGCAGCTTAGGAGGACAGGGGGCGCGAGGCTACACCTTC

J: TRBJ2-7
length: 16
size: once
V: TRBV6-5
D: -
CDR3: CASSYRVREGAYEQYF
DNA: TGTGCCAGCAGTTACCGGGTTAGAGAGGGGGCCTACGAGCAGTACTTC

J: TRBJ2-5
length: 14
size: -
V: TRBV7-2
D: -
CDR3: CASRRGRRAETQYF
DNA: TGTGCCAGCAGGCGAGGGAGGAGGGCAGAGACCCAGTACTTC

J: TRBJ2-3
length: 16
size: -
V: TRBV9
D: TRBD2
CDR3: CASSVLSGRRTDTQYF
DNA: TGTGCCAGCAGCGTACTTAGCGGGAGAAGGACAGATACGCAGTATTTT

J: TRBJ2-2
length: 16
size: -
V: TRBV7-3
D: TRBD2
CDR3: CASSRTSGTNTGELFF
DNA: TGTGCCAGCAGCCGCACTAGCGGAACGAACACCGGGGAGCTGTTTTTT

J: TRBJ1-2
length: 16
size: -
V: TRBV28
D: -
CDR3: CASSPGFWAANYGYTF
DNA: TGTGCCAGCAGCCCCGGTTTCTGGGCCGCTAACTATGGCTACACCTTC

J: TRBJ1-1
length: 17
size: -
V: TRBV5-1
D: TRBD1
CDR3: CASSLHPPTGRNTEAFF
DNA: TGCGCCAGCAGCTTGCACCCCCCGACAGGGAGGAACACTGAAGCTTTCTTT

J: TRBJ1-4
length: 14
size: few
V: TRBV10-1
D: -
CDR3: CARGNRANVEKLFF
DNA: TGCGCCAGAGGGAACAGGGCAAACGTAGAAAAACTGTTTTTT

J: TRBJ1-1
length: 14
size: -
V: TRBV7-3
D: TRBD1
CDR3: CASSPGQGIGEAFF
DNA: TGTGCCAGCAGCCCGGGACAGGGCATAGGTGAAGCTTTCTTT

J: TRBJ2-1
length: 14
size: -
V: TRBV2
D: -
CDR3: CASSDYHSTNEQFF
DNA: TGTGCCAGCAGCGACTACCACAGCACCAATGAGCAGTTCTTC

J: TRBJ1-3
length: 14
size: -
V: TRBV28
D: -
CDR3: CASSPISSGNTIYF
DNA: TGTGCCAGCAGTCCTATAAGCTCTGGAAACACCATATATTTT

J: TRBJ2-2
length: 15
size: -
V: TRBV28
D: -
CDR3: CASSLSRGNTGELFF
DNA: TGTGCCAGCAGTTTATCCAGGGGCAACACCGGGGAGCTGTTTTTT

J: TRBJ2-1
length: 15
size: -
V: TRBV15
D: -
CDR3: CATSREWGRTNEQFF
DNA: TGTGCCACCAGCAGAGAATGGGGCCGTACCAATGAGCAGTTCTTC

J: TRBJ1-1
length: 13
size: few
V: TRBV6-4
D: -
CDR3: CASSRETNTEAFF
DNA: TGTGCCAGCAGCCGGGAGACGAACACTGAAGCTTTCTTT

J: TRBJ2-4
length: 16
size: -
V: TRBV7-9
D: -
CDR3: CASSLVGESPINIQYF
DNA: TGTGCCAGCAGCTTAGTCGGGGAGAGTCCTATAAACATTCAGTACTTC

J: TRBJ2-2
length: 14
size: -
V: TRBV28
D: -
CDR3: CASSFSENTGELFF
DNA: TGTGCCAGCAGTTTTTCAGAGAACACCGGGGAGCTGTTTTTT

J: TRBJ1-2
length: 13
size: -
V: TRBV29-1
D: -
CDR3: CSVGRGYRDGYTF
DNA: TGCAGCGTGGGGAGGGGTTACAGGGATGGCTACACCTTC

J: TRBJ1-4
length: 13
size: -
V: TRBV28
D: -
CDR3: CASSWAFNEKLFF
DNA: TGTGCCAGCAGCTGGGCCTTTAATGAAAAACTGTTTTTT

J: TRBJ1-3
length: 14
size: -
V: TRBV28
D: TRBD1
CDR3: CASSSGGSGNTIYF
DNA: TGTGCCAGCAGTTCAGGGGGATCTGGAAACACCATATATTTT

J: TRBJ2-7
length: 11
size: once
V: TRBV20-1
D: TRBD1
CDR3: CSATGQYEQYF
DNA: TGCAGTGCTACGGGACAGTACGAGCAGTACTTC

J: TRBJ2-3
length: 10
size: -
V: TRBV28
D: TRBD1
CDR3: CASQKGQTIF
DNA: TGTGCCAGTCAAAAGGGACAGACCATCTTT

J: TRBJ2-5
length: 15
size: -
V: TRBV7-9
D: TRBD1
CDR3: CASSPGQGTQETQYF
DNA: TGTGCCAGCAGCCCGGGACAGGGCACTCAAGAGACCCAGTACTTC

J: TRBJ1-2
length: 13
size: few
V: TRBV28
D: TRBD1
CDR3: CASSLAGTVSYTF
DNA: TGTGCCAGCAGTCTCGCCGGGACAGTTAGCTACACCTTC

J: TRBJ1-1
length: 16
size: few
V: TRBV10-1
D: -
CDR3: CASSEAGSRSNTEAFF
DNA: TGCGCCAGCAGTGAAGCGGGGTCGAGGTCGAACACTGAAGCTTTCTTT

J: TRBJ2-7
length: 13
size: -
V: TRBV27
D: TRBD1
CDR3: CASSFQGAYEQYF
DNA: TGTGCCAGCAGTTTCCAGGGGGCTTACGAGCAGTACTTC

J: TRBJ2-1
length: 15
size: -
V: TRBV5-1
D: TRBD2
CDR3: CASSGAGESYNEQFF
DNA: TGCGCCAGCAGCGGAGCGGGAGAATCCTACAATGAGCAGTTCTTC

J: TRBJ2-2
length: 15
size: -
V: TRBV7-6
D: -
CDR3: CASSLLQGGTGELFF
DNA: TGTGCCAGCAGCTTATTGCAGGGAGGTACCGGGGAGCTGTTTTTT

J: TRBJ1-4
length: 15
size: -
V: TRBV11-3
D: TRBD1
CDR3: CASSSPRDRGEKLFF
DNA: TGTGCCAGCAGCTCCCCACGGGACAGGGGTGAAAAACTGTTTTTT

J: TRBJ2-7
length: 12
size: -
V: TRBV2
D: -
CDR3: CASKTSSYEQYF
DNA: TGTGCCAGCAAAACTAGCTCCTACGAGCAGTACTTC

J: TRBJ2-1
length: 13
size: -
V: TRBV9
D: TRBD2
CDR3: CASNLAGDNEQFF
DNA: TGTGCCAGCAACTTAGCGGGCGACAATGAGCAGTTCTTC

J: TRBJ1-6
length: 15
size: -
V: TRBV7-3
D: -
CDR3: CASIRGSSYNSPLHF
DNA: TGTGCCAGCATCCGGGGGAGCTCCTATAATTCACCCCTCCACTTT

J: TRBJ2-7
length: 15
size: -
V: TRBV7-8
D: -
CDR3: CASSWPLQGPGEQYF
DNA: TGTGCCAGCAGCTGGCCCCTTCAGGGGCCGGGCGAGCAGTACTTC

J: TRBJ2-2
length: 15
size: -
V: TRBV2
D: TRBD1
CDR3: CASSAQGGGSGELFF
DNA: TGTGCCAGCAGTGCACAGGGGGGAGGCTCCGGGGAGCTGTTTTTT

J: TRBJ1-2
length: 15
size: -
V: TRBV7-2
D: -
CDR3: CASSLKGDGNYGYTF
DNA: TGTGCCAGCAGCTTGAAGGGGGACGGGAACTATGGCTACACCTTC